Listed here are 7 T cell receptor beta chains from one sample, sequenced in a study of blood T cell repertoires in COVID-19. Some clones are missing from TCRdb's copy, which holds only in-frame ones; the method was immunoSEQ multiplex PCR. Here the sample spans some 150,000 clones, approximately 90% being singletons. The sample taken for sequencing was peripheral blood. These receptors all come from a young man with active or convalescent COVID-19.

This clone was counted only a few times. The V and J genes are TRBV5-1 and TRBJ2-2; D is possibly TRBD1 (6 bases). The CDR3 has 14 amino acids. CDR1 and CDR2 from the germline V gene are SGHRS and YFSETQ. V was cut by 9 bases and J by 0 bases, with 12 bases left in between. CDR3 DNA sequence: TGCGCCACCGGGGACAAATCGAACACCGGGGAGCTGTTTTTT. As protein: CATGDKSNTGELFF.

The chain employs TRBV9 and TRBJ2-1, with D tentatively TRBD2 (6 bases). Germline CDR1 is SGDLS and CDR2 is YYNGEE. The CDR3 contains 15 residues. Trimming removed 1 base from V and 8 bases from J, with 16 bases in between. The chain's CDR3 is CASSVPSAVFDEQFF. For the CDR3, the DNA is TGTGCCAGCAGCGTACCTAGCGCGGTTTTTGATGAGCAGTTCTTC.

The V call is TRBV29-1, the J call TRBJ1-1, with 7 bases that match TRBD1. The junction had 15 bases not matched to a gene; V was cut back by 4 bases and J by 7 bases. The CDR3 totals 15 residues. The V gene's germline CDR1 is SQVTM and CDR2 ANQGSEA. The CDR3 spells CSVGTGELEGDEAFF. The CDR3 bases are TGCAGCGTTGGGACAGGTGAGTTGGAGGGTGATGAAGCTTTCTTT.

The genes are TRBV11-2 and TRBJ1-2; no clear D. Germline V CDR1 and CDR2: SGHAT, FQNNGV. V was clipped by 4 bases and J by 1 base, with 13 bases between them. There are 15 residues in the CDR3. The chain's CDR3 is CASSSRVGGNYGYTF. The CDR3 DNA follows: TGTGCCAGCAGCTCCCGGGTGGGAGGTAACTATGGCTACACCTTC.

V and J are TRBV6-6 and TRBJ2-7, with 13 bases aligning to TRBD2. The CDR3 totals 16 residues. Germline CDR1 is MNHNY and CDR2 is SVGAGI (reference sequence). V lost 11 bases and J lost 3; bases outside the gene matches: 13. The DNA of the CDR3 is TGTGCCGCGGGGACTAGCGGGGACTACGCCTTCTACGAGCAGTACGTC. It encodes CAAGTSGDYAFYEQYV.

The chain's CDR3 is CASSQDLASSYEQYF. The CDR3 DNA reads TGTGCCAGCAGCCAAGACCTAGCGAGCTCCTACGAGCAGTACTTC. The chain has TRBV14 and TRBJ2-7, with TRBD2 as a possible D gene (6 bases). The CDR3 covers 15 residues. Germline-derived CDR1 and CDR2 are SGHDN and FVKESK. V shed 0 bases and J shed 0 bases, with 9 bases lying between them.

The chain combines TRBV10-3 with TRBJ1-1; D is ambiguous. CDR3 size: 14 residues. V was clipped by 0 bases and J by 2 bases, with 7 bases between them. In germline, CDR1 is ENHRY, CDR2 SYGVKD. The CDR3 DNA sequence: TGTGCCATCAGTGAGTCGAAAACAAACACTGAAGCTTTCTTT. It translates to CAISESKTNTEAFF.